This section outlines one T cell receptor beta chain sequence together with its context. Its specificity is unknown. Assay used: immunoSEQ multiplex PCR; TCRdb lists only in-frame clones, some missing. This sample has some 23,000 clones, with about 90% found just once. The time point denotes: newly diagnosed, previously untreated cHL patient sample. Magnetic negative selection was used to purify CD4+ T cells from PBMCs that had been thawed. Comparison relied on PBMCs that came from newly diagnosed, untreated classical Hodgkin lymphoma. The data were taken from a study of PD-1 blockade in classical Hodgkin lymphoma. Study-level results: Newly diagnosed patients reportedly trailed healthy donors in baseline TCR diversity. The origin of the repertoire differences remains undefined, with disease activity or prior therapy as possible causes.

The receptor comes from a human donor with classical Hodgkin lymphoma. The sample taken for sequencing was CD4+ T cells from blood.

This chain's CDR3 is CASSFRDREFSPLHF. The DNA for the CDR3 is TGTGCCAGCAGTTTCCGAGACAGGGAATTTTCACCCCTCCACTTT. This chain connects TRBV28 to TRBJ1-6, with TRBD1 identical over 7 bases. The CDR3 loop spans 15 amino acids. Trimming took 3 bases from V and 9 from J; bases not matched to a gene: 8. Per germline, CDR1 MDHEN and CDR2 SYDVKM.